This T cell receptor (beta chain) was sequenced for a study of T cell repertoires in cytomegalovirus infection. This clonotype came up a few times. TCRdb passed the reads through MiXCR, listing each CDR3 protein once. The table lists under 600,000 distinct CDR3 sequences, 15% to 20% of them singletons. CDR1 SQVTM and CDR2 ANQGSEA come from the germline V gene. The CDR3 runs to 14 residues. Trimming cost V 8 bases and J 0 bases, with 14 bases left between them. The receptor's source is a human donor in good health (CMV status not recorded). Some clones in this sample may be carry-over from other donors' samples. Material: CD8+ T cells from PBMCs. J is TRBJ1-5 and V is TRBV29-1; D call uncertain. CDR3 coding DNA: TGCAGCCTAGGACCGCACGATAGCAATCAGCCCCAGCATTTT. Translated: CSLGPHDSNQPQHF.